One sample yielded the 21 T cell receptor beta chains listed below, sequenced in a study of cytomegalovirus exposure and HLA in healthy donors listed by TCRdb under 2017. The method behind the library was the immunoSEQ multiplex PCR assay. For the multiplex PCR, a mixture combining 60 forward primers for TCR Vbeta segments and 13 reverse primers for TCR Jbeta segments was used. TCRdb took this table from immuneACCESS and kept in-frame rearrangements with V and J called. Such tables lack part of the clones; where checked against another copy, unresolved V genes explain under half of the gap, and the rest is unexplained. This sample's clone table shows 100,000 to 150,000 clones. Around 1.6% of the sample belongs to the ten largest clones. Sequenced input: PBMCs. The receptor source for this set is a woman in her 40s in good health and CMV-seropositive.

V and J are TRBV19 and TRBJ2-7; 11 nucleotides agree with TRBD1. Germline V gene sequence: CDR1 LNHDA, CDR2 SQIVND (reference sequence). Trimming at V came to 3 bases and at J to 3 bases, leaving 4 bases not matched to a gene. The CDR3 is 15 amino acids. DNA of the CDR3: TGTGCCAGTAGTATCAGGGGACAGGGGGTCTACGAGCAGTACTTC. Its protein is CASSIRGQGVYEQYF.

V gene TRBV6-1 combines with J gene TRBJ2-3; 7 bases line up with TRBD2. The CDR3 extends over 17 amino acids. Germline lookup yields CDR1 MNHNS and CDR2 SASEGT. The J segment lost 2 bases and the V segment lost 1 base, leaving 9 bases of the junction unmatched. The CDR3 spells CASSEVGGEGITDTQYF. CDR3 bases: TGTGCCAGCAGTGAAGTGGGGGGGGAGGGTATCACAGATACGCAGTATTTT.

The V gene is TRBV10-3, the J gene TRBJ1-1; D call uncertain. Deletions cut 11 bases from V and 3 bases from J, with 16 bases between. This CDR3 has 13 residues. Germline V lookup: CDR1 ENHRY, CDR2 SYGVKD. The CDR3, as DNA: TGTGCCCATCGTCTCGGAGCGGACACTGAAGCTTTCTTT. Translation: CAHRLGADTEAFF.

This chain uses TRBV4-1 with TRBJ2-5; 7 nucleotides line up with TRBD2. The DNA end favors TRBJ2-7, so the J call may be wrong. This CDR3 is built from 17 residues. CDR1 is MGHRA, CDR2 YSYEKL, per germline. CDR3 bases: TGCGCCAGCAGCCGGATGAGGAGCGGGATAGGGTCCTACGAGCAGTACTTC. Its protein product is CASSRMRSGIGSYEQYF.

CDR3 in DNA: TGTGCCTGGACTCACAACGGCGGCCCAGATACGCAGTATTTT. Translating gives CAWTHNGGPDTQYF. The rearrangement links TRBV30 to TRBJ2-3; D is unresolved. The CDR3 contains 14 residues. Germline values: CDR1 GTSNPN, CDR2 SVGIG (reference sequence). The V gene lost 4 bases and the J gene lost 4 bases, with 15 bases spanning the gap. The full variable domain, with the rest looked up from reference TRBV30 and TRBJ2-3, is SQTIHQWPATLVQPVGSPLSLECTVEGTSNPNLYWYRQAAGRGLQLLFYSVGIGQISSEVPQNLSASRPQDRQFILSSKKLLLSDSGFYLCAWTHNGGPDTQYFGPGTRLTVL.

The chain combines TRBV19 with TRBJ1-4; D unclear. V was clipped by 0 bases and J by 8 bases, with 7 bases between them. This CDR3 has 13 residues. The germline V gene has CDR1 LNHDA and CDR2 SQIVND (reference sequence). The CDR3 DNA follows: TGTGCCAGTAGTATAGAGCCGGAGGAAAAACTGTTTTTT. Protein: CASSIEPEEKLFF.

The CDR3 is CASSKLGGAGTGELFF. CDR3 nucleotides: TGTGCCAGTAGTAAATTGGGGGGAGCCGGCACCGGGGAGCTGTTTTTT. This chain links TRBV19 with TRBJ2-2; tentatively, D is TRBD2 (6 bases). CDR3 length: 16 residues. Trimming removed 4 bases from V and 4 bases from J, with 16 bases in between. The germline V gene encodes CDR1 LNHDA and CDR2 SQIVND (reference sequence).

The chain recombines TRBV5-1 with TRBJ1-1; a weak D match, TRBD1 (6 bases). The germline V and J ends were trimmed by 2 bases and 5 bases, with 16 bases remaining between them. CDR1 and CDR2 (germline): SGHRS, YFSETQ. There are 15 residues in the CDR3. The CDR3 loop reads CASSFPDRHGTEAFF. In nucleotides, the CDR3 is TGCGCCAGCAGCTTCCCTGACAGGCATGGGACTGAAGCTTTCTTT. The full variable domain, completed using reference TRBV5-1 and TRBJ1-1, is KAGVTQTPRYLIKTRGQQVTLSCSPISGHRSVSWYQQTPGQGLQFLFEYFSETQRNKGNFPGRFSGRQFSNSRSEMNVSTLELGDSALYLCASSFPDRHGTEAFFGQGTRLTVV.

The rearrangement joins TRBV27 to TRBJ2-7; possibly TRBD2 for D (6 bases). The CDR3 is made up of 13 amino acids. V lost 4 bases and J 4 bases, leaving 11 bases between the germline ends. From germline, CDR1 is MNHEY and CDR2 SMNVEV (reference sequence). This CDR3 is CASSYGSGYEQYF. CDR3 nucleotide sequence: TGTGCCAGCAGTTACGGGAGTGGGTACGAGCAGTACTTC.

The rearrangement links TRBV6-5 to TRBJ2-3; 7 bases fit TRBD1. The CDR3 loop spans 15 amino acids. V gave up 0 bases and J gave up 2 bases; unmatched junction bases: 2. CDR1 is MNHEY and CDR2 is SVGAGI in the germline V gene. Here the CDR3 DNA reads TGTGCCAGCAGTTACTCCGGGACAGACACAGATACGCAGTATTTT. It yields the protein CASSYSGTDTDTQYF.

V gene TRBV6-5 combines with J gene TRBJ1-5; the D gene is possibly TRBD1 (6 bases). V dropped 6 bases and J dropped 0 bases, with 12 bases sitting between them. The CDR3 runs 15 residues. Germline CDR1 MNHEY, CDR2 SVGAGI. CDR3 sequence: CASSRQAYSNQPQHF. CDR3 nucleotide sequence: TGTGCCAGCAGCCGACAGGCATATAGCAATCAGCCCCAGCATTTT.

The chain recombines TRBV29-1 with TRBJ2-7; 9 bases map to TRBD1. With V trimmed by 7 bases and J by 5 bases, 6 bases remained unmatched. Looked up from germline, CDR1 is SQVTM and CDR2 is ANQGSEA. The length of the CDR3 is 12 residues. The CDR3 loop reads CSGGQGGHEQYF. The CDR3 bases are TGCAGCGGGGGACAGGGAGGCCACGAGCAGTACTTC.

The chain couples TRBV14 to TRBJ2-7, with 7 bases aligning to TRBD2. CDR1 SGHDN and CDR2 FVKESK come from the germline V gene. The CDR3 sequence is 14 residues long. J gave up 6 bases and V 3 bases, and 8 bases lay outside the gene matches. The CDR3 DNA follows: TGTGCCAGCAGCCATGGGGGGGTAGGACGCGAGCAGTACTTC. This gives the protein CASSHGGVGREQYF.

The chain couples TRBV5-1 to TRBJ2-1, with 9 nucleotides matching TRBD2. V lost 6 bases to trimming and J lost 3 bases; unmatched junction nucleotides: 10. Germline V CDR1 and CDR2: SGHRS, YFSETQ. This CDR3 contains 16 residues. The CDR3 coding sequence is TGCGCCAGCACGGTCGGGCTAGCGGGGAACTACAATGAGCAGTTCTTC. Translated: CASTVGLAGNYNEQFF.

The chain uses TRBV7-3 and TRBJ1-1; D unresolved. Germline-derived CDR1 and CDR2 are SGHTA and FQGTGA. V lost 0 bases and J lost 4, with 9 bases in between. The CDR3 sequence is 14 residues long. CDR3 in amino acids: CASSLTEYGTEAFF. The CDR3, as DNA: TGTGCCAGCAGCTTAACGGAGTACGGCACTGAAGCTTTCTTT.

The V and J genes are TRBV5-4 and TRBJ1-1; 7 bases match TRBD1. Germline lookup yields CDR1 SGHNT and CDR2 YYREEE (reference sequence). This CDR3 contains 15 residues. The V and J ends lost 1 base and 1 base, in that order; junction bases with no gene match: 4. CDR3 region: CASSLPRGQNTEAFF. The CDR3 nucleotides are TGTGCCAGCAGCTTGCCTAGGGGGCAGAACACTGAAGCTTTCTTT.

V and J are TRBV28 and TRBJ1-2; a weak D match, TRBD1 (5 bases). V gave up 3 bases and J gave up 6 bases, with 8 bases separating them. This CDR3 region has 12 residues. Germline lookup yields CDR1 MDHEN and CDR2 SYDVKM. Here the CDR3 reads CASSLGRDGYTF. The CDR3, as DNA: TGTGCCAGCAGTTTGGGCAGGGATGGCTACACCTTC.

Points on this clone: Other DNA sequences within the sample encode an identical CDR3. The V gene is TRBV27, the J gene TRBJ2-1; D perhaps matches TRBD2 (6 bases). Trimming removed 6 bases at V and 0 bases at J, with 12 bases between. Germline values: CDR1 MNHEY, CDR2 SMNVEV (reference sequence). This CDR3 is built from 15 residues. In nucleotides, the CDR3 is TGTGCCAGCAGCCTCGGGGGTAGCTCCTACAATGAGCAGTTCTTC. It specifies CASSLGGSSYNEQFF.

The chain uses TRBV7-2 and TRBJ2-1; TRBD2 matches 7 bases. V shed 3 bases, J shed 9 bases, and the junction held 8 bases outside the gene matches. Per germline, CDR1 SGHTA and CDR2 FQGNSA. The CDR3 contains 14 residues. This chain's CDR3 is CASSLGGPGGEQFF. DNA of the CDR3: TGTGCCAGCAGCTTGGGAGGGCCGGGGGGTGAGCAGTTCTTC.

The CDR3: CASREGLAAENTQYF. The CDR3 coding sequence is TGTGCCAGCAGGGAAGGACTAGCGGCAGAGAATACGCAGTATTTT. The rearrangement joins TRBV5-6 to TRBJ2-3, with 10 bases that match TRBD2. This CDR3 region has 15 residues. Trimming cost V 5 bases and J 7 bases; bases outside gene matches: 10. Germline V gene lookup returns CDR1 SGHDT and CDR2 YYEEEE.

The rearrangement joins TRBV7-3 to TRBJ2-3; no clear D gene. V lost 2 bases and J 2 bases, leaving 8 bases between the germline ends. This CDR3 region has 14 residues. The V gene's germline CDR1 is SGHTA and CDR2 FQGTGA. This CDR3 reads CASSLSRSTDTQYF. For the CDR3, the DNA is TGTGCCAGCAGCTTATCTAGGTCCACAGATACGCAGTATTTT.